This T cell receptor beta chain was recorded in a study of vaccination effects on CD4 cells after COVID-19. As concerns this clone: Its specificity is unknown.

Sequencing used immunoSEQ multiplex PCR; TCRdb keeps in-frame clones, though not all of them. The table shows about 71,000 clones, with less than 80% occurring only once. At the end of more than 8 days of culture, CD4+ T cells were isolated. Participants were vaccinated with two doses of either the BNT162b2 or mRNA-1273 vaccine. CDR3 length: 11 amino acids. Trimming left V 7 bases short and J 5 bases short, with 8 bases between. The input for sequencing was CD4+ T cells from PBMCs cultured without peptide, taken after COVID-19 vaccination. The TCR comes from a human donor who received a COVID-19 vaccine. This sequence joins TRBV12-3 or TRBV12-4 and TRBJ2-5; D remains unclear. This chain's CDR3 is CASTLGETQYF. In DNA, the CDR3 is TGTGCCAGCACCCTAGGGGAGACCCAGTACTTC.